Here is one T cell receptor (beta chain) with its context. Its antigen is not identified. TCRbeta library preparation incorporated unique molecular identifiers. TCRdb recomputed calls from the PCR reads with MiXCR, one row per CDR3 protein. Counted here are about 540,000 distinct CDR3 sequences, over 20% occurring once; the ten biggest clones make up 30% to 45%. CDR3 length: 16 residues. CDR1 is ENHRY, CDR2 SYGVKD, per germline. Deletions cut 2 bases from V and 7 bases from J, with 20 bases between. This sample stems from a study of T-cell reconstitution after alpha-beta-depleted transplantation in children. Whole-study results and caveats: Newly produced T cells mostly provided counts and TCRbeta diversity after one year, as hyperexpanded clones declined. Recipient T cells and thymic progenitors that survived gave rise to the high TCRbeta diversity observed at day 60 in some patients. About two months after transplant, alpha-beta T cells reportedly came from several hundred expanded graft clones.

This specimen was PBMCs, taken before TCRalphabeta/CD19-depleted stem cell transplant. The V gene is TRBV10-3, the J gene TRBJ1-2, with a tentative D call TRBD1 (5 bases). The origin of this receptor is a boy less than two years old with Wiskott-Aldrich syndrome, due to receive a stem cell transplant. The CDR3 is CAISERPGTSLFGYTF. The CDR3 DNA reads TGTGCCATCAGTGAGAGGCCAGGGACGAGTCTCTTTGGCTACACCTTC.